This TCR beta chain was sequenced during a study of T cells in Graves' hyperthyroidism and ophthalmopathy. Per the germline V gene, CDR1 is SGDLS and CDR2 is YYNGEE. The CDR3 has 15 residues. The V and J ends lost 0 bases and 8 bases respectively, with 17 bases between them. Uncontrolled infection, other autoimmune disease, pregnancy and lactation each barred patients from inclusion. The study's findings and limits: Appearing also in blood were most of the thyroid clonotypes expanded above 0.001.

Amplification of TCR beta CDR3 regions was performed using RNA transcripts as template. The primer set for the first-round RT-PCR of the TCR CDR3 was HTBI. A single record per CDR3 protein comes from TCRdb applying MiXCR to the multiplex PCR reads. The sample consists of about 560,000 distinct CDR3 sequences, around 46% of them appearing once. Points on this clonotype: Its antigen is undetermined.

Sequenced sample: peripheral blood or thyroid tissue (not recorded which). The chain uses TRBV9 and TRBJ1-1, with D tentatively TRBD1 (6 bases). The TCR sequence derives from a woman aged 18-35 years with Graves' hyperthyroidism. The CDR3, as DNA: TGTGCCAGCAGCGTAGATCTGGAGAGCACAGGGGAAGCTTTCTTT. It translates to CASSVDLESTGEAFF. Supplemented by reference TRBV9 and TRBJ1-1, the full variable domain reads DSGVTQTPKHLITATGQRVTLRCSPRSGDLSVYWYQQSLDQGLQFLIQYYNGEERAKGNILERFSAQQFPDLHSELNLSSLELGDSALYFCASSVDLESTGEAFFGQGTRLTVV.